The 6 T cell receptor beta chains reported below all come from one sample, sequenced in a study of beta chain features in type 1 diabetes listed by TCRdb under 2018. Library creation used the immunoSEQ multiplex PCR assay. The High Capacity cDNA Reverse Transcription Kit was used to reverse transcribe all of the isolated RNA, meaning that expressed TCRB transcripts were what got sequenced. TCRdb retrieved this table from immuneACCESS and kept in-frame rearrangements only. Not all clones are present; in checked studies, unresolved V genes account for under half, and no reason is known for the remainder. Present in this sample are 300,000 to 350,000 clones, around a fifth of which were seen just once. Approximately 0.043% of the sample is taken by the ten largest. The sample taken for sequencing was naive CD4+ T cells from blood. The sample's cell subset or site label, decoded: true naive CD4+ T cells. The source is a woman aged 18-30 years in good health.

This clone was seen a few times. The chain joins TRBV9 to TRBJ2-5; 9 bases map to TRBD2. Germline CDR1 is SGDLS and CDR2 is YYNGEE. This CDR3 contains 16 residues. The J segment lost 0 bases and the V segment lost 4 bases, leaving 7 bases of the junction unmatched. Here the CDR3 reads CASSSLAGWDQETQYF. The CDR3 region has the DNA TGTGCCAGCAGCTCTCTAGCGGGATGGGACCAAGAGACCCAGTACTTC.

This CDR3 reads CSVGAGGAYNEQFF. In DNA form, the CDR3 reads TGCAGCGTGGGGGCCGGGGGGGCCTACAATGAGCAGTTCTTC. The J gene is TRBJ2-1, the V gene TRBV29-1, with 8 bases identical to TRBD2. Trimming removed 6 bases from V and 2 bases from J; junction bases left unmatched: 6. Germline values: CDR1 SQVTM, CDR2 ANQGSEA. This CDR3 has 14 residues.

DNA for the CDR3: TGCAGCGCCCAGGGACAGGGAGGTGAAAAACTGTTTTTT. This sequence encodes CSAQGQGGEKLFF. This sequence joins TRBV29-1 and TRBJ1-4; 9 nucleotides match TRBD1. Trimming took 7 bases from V and 7 from J; bases not matched to a gene: 7. Germline V gene lookup returns CDR1 SQVTM and CDR2 ANQGSEA. The CDR3 extends over 13 amino acids.

There are a few counts of this clone. V and J are TRBV30 and TRBJ1-4; D call uncertain. The germline V and J ends were trimmed by 0 bases and 7 bases, with 12 bases remaining between them. Germline V gene sequence: CDR1 GTSNPN, CDR2 SVGIG (reference sequence). CDR3 size: 14 residues. CDR3 in DNA: TGTGCCTGGAGTGTTTCCAGGCTGGGTGAAAAACTGTTTTTT. It codes for CAWSVSRLGEKLFF.

The chain combines TRBV18 with TRBJ2-7; 7 bases are a match to TRBD1. Germline-derived CDR1 and CDR2 are KGHSH and LQKENI. This CDR3 contains 13 residues. The ends lost 2 bases at V and 6 bases at J; junction bases unmatched: 4. The CDR3 loop is CASSPDRASEQYF. CDR3 nucleotides: TGTGCCAGCTCACCAGACAGGGCCTCCGAGCAGTACTTC.

The gene calls are TRBV23-1 and TRBJ1-6; the D gene is possibly TRBD1 (5 bases). TRBV23-1 qualifies as an ORF whose function is uncertain. CDR3 length equals 16 residues. Trimming removed 0 bases at V and 10 bases at J, with 16 bases between. The CDR3 reads CASSQSGSREGSPLHF. CDR3 bases: TGCGCCAGCAGTCAATCGGGGTCCAGGGAGGGGTCACCCCTCCACTTT.